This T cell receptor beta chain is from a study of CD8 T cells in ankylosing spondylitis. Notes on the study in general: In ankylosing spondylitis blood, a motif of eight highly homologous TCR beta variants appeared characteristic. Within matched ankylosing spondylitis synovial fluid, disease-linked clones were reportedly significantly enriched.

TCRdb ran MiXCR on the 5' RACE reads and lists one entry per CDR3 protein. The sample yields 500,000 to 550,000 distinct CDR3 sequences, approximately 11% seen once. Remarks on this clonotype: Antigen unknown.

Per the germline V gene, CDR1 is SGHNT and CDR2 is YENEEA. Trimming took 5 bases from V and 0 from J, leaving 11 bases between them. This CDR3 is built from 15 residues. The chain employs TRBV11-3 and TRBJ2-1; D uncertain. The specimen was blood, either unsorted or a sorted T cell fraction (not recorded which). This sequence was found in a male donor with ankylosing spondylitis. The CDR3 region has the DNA TGTGCCAGCAGCCCCCACATGAGCTCCTACAATGAGCAGTTCTTC. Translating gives CASSPHMSSYNEQFF.